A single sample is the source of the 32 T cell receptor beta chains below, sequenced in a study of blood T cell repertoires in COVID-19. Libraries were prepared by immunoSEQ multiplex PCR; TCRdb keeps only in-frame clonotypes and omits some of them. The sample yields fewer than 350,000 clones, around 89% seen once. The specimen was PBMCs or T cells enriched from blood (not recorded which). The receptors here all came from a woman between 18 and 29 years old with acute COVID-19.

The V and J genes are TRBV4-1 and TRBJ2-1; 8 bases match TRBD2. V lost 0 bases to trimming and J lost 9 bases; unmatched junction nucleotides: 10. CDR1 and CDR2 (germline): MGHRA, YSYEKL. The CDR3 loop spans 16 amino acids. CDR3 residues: CASSQEKLAERVEQFF. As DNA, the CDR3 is TGCGCCAGCAGCCAAGAGAAACTAGCGGAGAGGGTTGAGCAGTTCTTC.

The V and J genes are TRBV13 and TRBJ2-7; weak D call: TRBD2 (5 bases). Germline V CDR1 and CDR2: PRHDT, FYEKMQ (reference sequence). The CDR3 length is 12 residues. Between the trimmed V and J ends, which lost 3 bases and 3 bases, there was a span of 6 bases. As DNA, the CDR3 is TGTGCCAGCAGCTTTGCGGGCTACGAGCAGTACTTC. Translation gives CASSFAGYEQYF.

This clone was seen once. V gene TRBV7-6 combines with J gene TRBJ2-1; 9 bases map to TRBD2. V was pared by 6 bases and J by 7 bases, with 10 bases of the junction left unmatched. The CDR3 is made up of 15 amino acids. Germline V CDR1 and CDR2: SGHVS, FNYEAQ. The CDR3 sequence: CASSTLAGKSNEQFF. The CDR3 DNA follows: TGTGCCAGCAGTACTCTAGCGGGAAAGTCGAATGAGCAGTTCTTC.

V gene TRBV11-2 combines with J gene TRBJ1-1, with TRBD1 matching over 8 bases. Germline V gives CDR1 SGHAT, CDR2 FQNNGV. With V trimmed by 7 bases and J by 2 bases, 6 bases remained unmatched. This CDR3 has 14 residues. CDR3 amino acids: CASTLTGVNTEAFF. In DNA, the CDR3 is TGTGCCAGCACCCTGACAGGGGTTAACACTGAAGCTTTCTTT.

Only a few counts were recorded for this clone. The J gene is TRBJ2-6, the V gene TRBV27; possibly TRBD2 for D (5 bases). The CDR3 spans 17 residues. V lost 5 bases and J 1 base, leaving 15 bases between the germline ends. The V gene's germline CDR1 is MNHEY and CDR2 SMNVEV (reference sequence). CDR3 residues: CASSPLRAHSGANVLTF. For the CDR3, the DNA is TGTGCCAGCAGTCCCCTGCGGGCCCATTCTGGGGCCAACGTCCTGACTTTC.

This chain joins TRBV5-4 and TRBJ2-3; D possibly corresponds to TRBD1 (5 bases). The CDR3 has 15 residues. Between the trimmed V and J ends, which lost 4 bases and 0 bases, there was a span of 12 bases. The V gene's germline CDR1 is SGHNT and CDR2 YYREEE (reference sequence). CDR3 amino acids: CASSRRQISTDTQYF. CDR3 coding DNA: TGTGCCAGCAGCCGTAGACAGATTAGCACAGATACGCAGTATTTT.

The CDR3 sequence: CASSRNREGSGNTIYF. The CDR3 DNA reads as TGTGCCAGCAGTAGAAACAGGGAGGGCTCTGGAAACACCATATATTTT. The chain employs TRBV28 and TRBJ1-3; possible D gene TRBD1, 6 bases. Germline V gene data show CDR1 as MDHEN and CDR2 as SYDVKM. V dropped 5 bases and J dropped 0 bases, with 14 bases sitting between them. CDR3 length equals 16 residues.

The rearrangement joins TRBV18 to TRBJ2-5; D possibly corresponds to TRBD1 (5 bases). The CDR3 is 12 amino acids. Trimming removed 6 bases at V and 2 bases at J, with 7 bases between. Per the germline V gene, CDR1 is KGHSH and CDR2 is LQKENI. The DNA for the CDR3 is TGTGCCAGCTCTAGACAGCAAGAGACCCAGTACTTC. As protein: CASSRQQETQYF.

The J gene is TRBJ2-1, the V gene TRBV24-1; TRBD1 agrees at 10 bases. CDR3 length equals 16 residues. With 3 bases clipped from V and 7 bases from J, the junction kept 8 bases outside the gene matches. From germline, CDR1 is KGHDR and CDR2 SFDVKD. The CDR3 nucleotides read TGTGCCACCAGTGATCCCGGGACAGGGGTCGGTAATGAGCAGTTCTTC. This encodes CATSDPGTGVGNEQFF.

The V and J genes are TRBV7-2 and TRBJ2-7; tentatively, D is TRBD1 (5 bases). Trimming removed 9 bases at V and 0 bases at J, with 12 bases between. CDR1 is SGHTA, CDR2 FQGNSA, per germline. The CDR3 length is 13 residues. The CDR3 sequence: CASNSRGSYEQYF. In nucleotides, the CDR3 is TGTGCCAGTAACTCTAGGGGCTCCTACGAGCAGTACTTC. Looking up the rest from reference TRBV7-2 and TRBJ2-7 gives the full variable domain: GAGVSQSPSNKVTEKGKDVELRCDPISGHTALYWYRQSLGQGLEFLIYFQGNSAPDKSGLPSDRFSAERTGGSVSTLTIQRTQQEDSAVYLCASNSRGSYEQYFGPGTRLTVT.

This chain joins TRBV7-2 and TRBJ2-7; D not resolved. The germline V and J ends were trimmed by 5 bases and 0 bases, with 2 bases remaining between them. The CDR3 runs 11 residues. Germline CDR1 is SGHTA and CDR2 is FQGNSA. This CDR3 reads CASSLSYEQYF. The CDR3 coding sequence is TGTGCCAGCAGCCTCTCCTACGAGCAGTACTTC.

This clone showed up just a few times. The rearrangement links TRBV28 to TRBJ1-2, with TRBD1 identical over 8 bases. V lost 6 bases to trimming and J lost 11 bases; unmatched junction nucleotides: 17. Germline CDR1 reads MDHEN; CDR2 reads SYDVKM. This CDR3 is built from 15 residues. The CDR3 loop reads CASRSPRRTGHQYTF. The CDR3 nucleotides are TGTGCCAGCAGGTCCCCTCGGCGGACAGGGCACCAATACACCTTC.

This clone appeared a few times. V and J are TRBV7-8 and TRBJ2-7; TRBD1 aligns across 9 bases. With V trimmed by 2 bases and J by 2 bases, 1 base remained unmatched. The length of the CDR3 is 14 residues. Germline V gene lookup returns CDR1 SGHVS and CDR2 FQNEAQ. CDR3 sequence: CASSLRDRAYEQYF. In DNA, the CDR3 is TGTGCCAGCAGCTTAAGGGACAGGGCCTACGAGCAGTACTTC. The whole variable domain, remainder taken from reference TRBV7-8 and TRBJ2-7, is GAGVSQSPRYKVAKRGQDVALRCDPISGHVSLFWYQQALGQGPEFLTYFQNEAQLDKSGLPSDRFFAERPEGSVSTLKIQRTQQEDSAVYLCASSLRDRAYEQYFGPGTRLTVT.

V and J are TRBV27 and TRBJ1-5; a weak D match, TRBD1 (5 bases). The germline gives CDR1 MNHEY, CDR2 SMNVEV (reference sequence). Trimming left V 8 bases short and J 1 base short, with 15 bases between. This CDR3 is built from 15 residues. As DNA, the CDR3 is TGTGCCAGCTCCTCCTTAGGGGAAAGCAATCAGCCCCAGCATTTT. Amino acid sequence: CASSSLGESNQPQHF.

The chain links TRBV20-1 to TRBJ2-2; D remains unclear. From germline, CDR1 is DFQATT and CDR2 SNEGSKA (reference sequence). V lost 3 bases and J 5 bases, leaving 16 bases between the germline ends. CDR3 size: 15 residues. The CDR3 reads CSASTRHLITGELFF. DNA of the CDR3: TGCAGTGCTAGTACCCGACATCTAATAACCGGGGAGCTGTTTTTT.

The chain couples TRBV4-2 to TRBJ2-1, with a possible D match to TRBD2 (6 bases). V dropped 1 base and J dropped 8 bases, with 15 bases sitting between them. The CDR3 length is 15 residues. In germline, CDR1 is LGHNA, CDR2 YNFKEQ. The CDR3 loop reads CASSQALAARYEQFF. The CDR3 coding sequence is TGTGCCAGCAGCCAAGCACTAGCCGCCCGGTATGAGCAGTTCTTC.

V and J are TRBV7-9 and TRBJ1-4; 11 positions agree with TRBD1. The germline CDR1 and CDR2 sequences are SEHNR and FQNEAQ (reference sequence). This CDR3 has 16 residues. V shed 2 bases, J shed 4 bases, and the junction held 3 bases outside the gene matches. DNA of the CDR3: TGTGCCAGCAGCTTAACGGGGACAGGGGGTAATGAAAAACTGTTTTTT. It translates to CASSLTGTGGNEKLFF.

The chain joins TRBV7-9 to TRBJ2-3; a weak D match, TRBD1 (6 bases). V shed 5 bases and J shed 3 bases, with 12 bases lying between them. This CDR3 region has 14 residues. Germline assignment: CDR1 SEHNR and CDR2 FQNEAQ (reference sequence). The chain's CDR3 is CASSDTGTTDTQYF. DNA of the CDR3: TGTGCCAGCAGCGACACCGGGACAACAGATACGCAGTATTTT.

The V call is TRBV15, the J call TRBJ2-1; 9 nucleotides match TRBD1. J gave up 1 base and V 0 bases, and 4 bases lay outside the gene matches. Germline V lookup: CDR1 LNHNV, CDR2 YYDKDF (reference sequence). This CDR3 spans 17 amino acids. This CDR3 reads CATSRDRDRESYNEQFF. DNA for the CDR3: TGTGCCACCAGCAGAGATCGGGACAGGGAATCCTACAATGAGCAGTTCTTC.

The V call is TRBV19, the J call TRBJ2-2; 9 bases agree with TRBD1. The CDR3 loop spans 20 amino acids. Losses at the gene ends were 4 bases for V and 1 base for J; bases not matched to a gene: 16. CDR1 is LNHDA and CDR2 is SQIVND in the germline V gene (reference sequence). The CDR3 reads CASSTRYNRGRAMNTGELFF. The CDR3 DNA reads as TGTGCCAGTAGTACGAGGTATAACAGGGGGCGGGCGATGAACACCGGGGAGCTGTTTTTT.

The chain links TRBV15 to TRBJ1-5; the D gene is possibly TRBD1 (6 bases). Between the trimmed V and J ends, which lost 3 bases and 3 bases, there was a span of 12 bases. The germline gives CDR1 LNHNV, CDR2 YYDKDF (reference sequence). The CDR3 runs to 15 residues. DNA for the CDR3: TGTGCCACCAGCAGCCGACAGGACCCCAATCAGCCCCAGCATTTT. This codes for CATSSRQDPNQPQHF.

CDR3 sequence (DNA): TGTGCCAGCAGTTACTCCGATCAGTCACCCCTCCACTTT. As protein: CASSYSDQSPLHF. The V call is TRBV6-5, the J call TRBJ1-6; D uncertain. Germline CDR1 is MNHEY and CDR2 is SVGAGI. V was trimmed by 0 bases and J by 10 bases, leaving 7 bases between them. The CDR3 spans 13 residues.

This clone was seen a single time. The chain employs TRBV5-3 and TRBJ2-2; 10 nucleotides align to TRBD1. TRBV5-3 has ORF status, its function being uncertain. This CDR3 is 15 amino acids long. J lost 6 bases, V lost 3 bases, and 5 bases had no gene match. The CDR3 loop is CARSSGTGDSGELFF. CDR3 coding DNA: TGTGCCAGAAGCTCCGGGACAGGGGACTCCGGGGAGCTGTTTTTT.

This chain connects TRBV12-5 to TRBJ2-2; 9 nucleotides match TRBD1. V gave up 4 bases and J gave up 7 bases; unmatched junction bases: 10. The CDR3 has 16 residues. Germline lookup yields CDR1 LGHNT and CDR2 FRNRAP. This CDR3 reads CASGSANRGRVGELFF. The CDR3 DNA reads TGTGCTAGTGGTTCTGCGAACAGGGGGCGCGTCGGGGAGCTGTTTTTT.

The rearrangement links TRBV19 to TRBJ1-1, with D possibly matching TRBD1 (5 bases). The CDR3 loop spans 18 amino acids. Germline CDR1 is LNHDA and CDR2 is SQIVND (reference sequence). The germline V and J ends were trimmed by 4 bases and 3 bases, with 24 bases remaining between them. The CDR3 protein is CASSNPRGRRSKDTEAFF. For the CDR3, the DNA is TGTGCCAGTAGTAACCCGCGGGGCAGACGGTCTAAGGACACTGAAGCTTTCTTT.

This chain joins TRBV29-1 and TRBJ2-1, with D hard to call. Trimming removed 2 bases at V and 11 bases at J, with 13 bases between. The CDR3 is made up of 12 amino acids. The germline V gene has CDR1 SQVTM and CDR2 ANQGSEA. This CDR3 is CSVERPQDKQFF. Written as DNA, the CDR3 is TGCAGCGTTGAACGGCCGCAGGATAAGCAGTTCTTC.

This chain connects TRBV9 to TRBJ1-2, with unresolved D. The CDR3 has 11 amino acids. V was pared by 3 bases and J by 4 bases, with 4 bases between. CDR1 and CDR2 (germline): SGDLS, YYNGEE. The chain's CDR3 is CASSGSYGYTF. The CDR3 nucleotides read TGTGCCAGCAGCGGCAGCTATGGCTACACCTTC. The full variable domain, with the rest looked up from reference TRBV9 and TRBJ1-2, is DSGVTQTPKHLITATGQRVTLRCSPRSGDLSVYWYQQSLDQGLQFLIQYYNGEERAKGNILERFSAQQFPDLHSELNLSSLELGDSALYFCASSGSYGYTFGSGTRLTVV.

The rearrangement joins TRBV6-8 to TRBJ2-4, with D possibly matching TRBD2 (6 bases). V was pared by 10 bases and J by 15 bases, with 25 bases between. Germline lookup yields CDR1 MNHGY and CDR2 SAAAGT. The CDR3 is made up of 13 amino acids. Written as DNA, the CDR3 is TGTGCCAAAGGGCTGACTCGACTAGTTTTATTGTACTTC. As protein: CAKGLTRLVLLYF.

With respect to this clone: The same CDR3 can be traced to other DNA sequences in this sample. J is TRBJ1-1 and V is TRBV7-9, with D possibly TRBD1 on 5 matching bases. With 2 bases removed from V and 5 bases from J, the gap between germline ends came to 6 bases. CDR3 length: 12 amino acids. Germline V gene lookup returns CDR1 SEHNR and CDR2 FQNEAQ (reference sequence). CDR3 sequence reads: CASSLRQTEAFF. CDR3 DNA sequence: TGTGCCAGCAGCTTAAGACAGACTGAAGCTTTCTTT.

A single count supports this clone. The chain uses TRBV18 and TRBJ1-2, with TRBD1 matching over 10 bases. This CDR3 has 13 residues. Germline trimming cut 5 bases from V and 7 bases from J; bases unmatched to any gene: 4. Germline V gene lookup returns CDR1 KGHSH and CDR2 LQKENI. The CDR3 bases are TGTGCCAGCTCAAGTAGGACAGGGGGTGGCTACACCTTC. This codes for CASSSRTGGGYTF.

Here the CDR3 reads CASSERDIETQYF. CDR3 bases: TGTGCCAGCAGTGAACGGGACATAGAGACCCAGTACTTC. The chain combines TRBV6-1 with TRBJ2-5, with a possible D match to TRBD1 (6 bases). The CDR3 sequence is 13 residues long. V dropped 2 bases and J dropped 4 bases, with 8 bases sitting between them. Germline CDR1 and CDR2: MNHNS and SASEGT.

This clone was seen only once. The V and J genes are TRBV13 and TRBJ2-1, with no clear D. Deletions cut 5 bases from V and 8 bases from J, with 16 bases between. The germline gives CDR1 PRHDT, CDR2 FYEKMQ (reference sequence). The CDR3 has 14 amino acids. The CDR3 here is CASSALDSSYEQFF. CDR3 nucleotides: TGTGCCAGCAGCGCCTTGGATAGCAGCTATGAGCAGTTCTTC.